The next 6 T cell receptor beta chains were all read from a single sample in a study of T and B cells in COVID-19 patients. Blood genomic DNA input for TRB amplification was about 240-550 ng. BIOMED2 TRB-A/B primer pools were used in multiplex TRB PCR. Via MiXCR, TCRdb re-called the multiplex PCR reads, giving one row per CDR3 protein. The sample carries 4,500 to 5,500 distinct CDR3 sequences, 20% recorded once. Sequencing was performed on blood. The receptors were gathered from a human donor who had recovered from COVID-19.

There are many counts of this clonotype. This chain connects TRBV7-9 to TRBJ2-7, with a tentative D call TRBD1 (5 bases). This CDR3 is built from 14 residues. The ends were cut back, 1 base at V and 9 bases at J, with 16 bases in the middle. From germline, CDR1 is SEHNR and CDR2 FQNEAQ (reference sequence). DNA for the CDR3: TGTGCCAGCAGCTTAGATCCAGGGTCGGTGCCGCAGTACTTC. Its protein is CASSLDPGSVPQYF.

Remarks on this clonotype: A much larger clone lies one base from this, so it may be a read error. This sequence joins TRBV13 and TRBJ2-1; 9 bases match TRBD2. CDR1 and CDR2 (germline): PRHDT, FYEKMQ (reference sequence). This CDR3 has 16 residues. As DNA, the CDR3 is TGTGCCAACAGCCCCCCAAGCGGGGGGCCTTACAATGAGCAGTTCTTC. Translating it yields CANSPPSGGPYNEQFF.

This clonotype is labeled medium-sized. The rearrangement links TRBV5-5 to TRBJ2-1; D remains unclear. Trimming stripped 5 bases from V and 13 bases from J, with 19 bases between. The CDR3 spans 13 residues. CDR1 and CDR2 from the germline V gene are SGHKS and YYEKEE (reference sequence). DNA for the CDR3: TGTGCCAGCAGTCGATGGGGTACCTCACCTCAGTTCTTC. The encoded protein is CASSRWGTSPQFF.

The V gene is TRBV5-1, the J gene TRBJ2-1; 9 bases are shared with TRBD2. The CDR3 contains 15 residues. Germline assignment: CDR1 SGHRS and CDR2 YFSETQ. V lost 0 bases and J lost 7; bases outside the gene matches: 5. CDR3 loop: CASSLAASGKNEQFF. As DNA, the CDR3 is TGCGCCAGCAGCTTGGCGGCTAGCGGGAAGAATGAGCAGTTCTTC. Full variable domain (rest looked up from reference TRBV5-1 and TRBJ2-1): KAGVTQTPRYLIKTRGQQVTLSCSPISGHRSVSWYQQTPGQGLQFLFEYFSETQRNKGNFPGRFSGRQFSNSRSEMNVSTLELGDSALYLCASSLAASGKNEQFFGPGTRLTVL.

By sample share, this clonotype is medium-sized. The rearrangement joins TRBV6-1 to TRBJ2-7; the D call may be TRBD1 or TRBD2 (5 bases each). Germline loops: CDR1 MNHNS, CDR2 SASEGT. The CDR3 totals 14 residues. The germline V and J ends were trimmed by 6 bases and 3 bases, with 15 bases remaining between them. The CDR3 bases are TGTGCCAGCAGGGTCCAATTGGGGGACTACGAGCAGTACTTC. Its protein product is CASRVQLGDYEQYF.

This chain uses TRBV24-1 with TRBJ2-5; TRBD1 is a possible D gene (6 bases). V lost 1 base, J lost 5 bases, and 19 bases lay in between. Germline-derived CDR1 and CDR2 are KGHDR and SFDVKD. There are 17 residues in the CDR3. DNA of the CDR3: TGTGCCACCAGTGATTTATCGTACAGGGATCTGGGGGAGACCCAGTACTTC. This translates into CATSDLSYRDLGETQYF.